Shown below are 11 T cell receptor beta chains from a single sample sequenced in a study of immune evolution from preneoplasia to lung adenocarcinoma. Generated by immunoSEQ multiplex PCR, the TCRdb table keeps only in-frame clones and is missing some. There are several thousand clones in the sample; 65% to 90% occur only once, and 6.5% to 9.5% lies in the top ten. The material sequenced was FFPE minimally invasive lung adenocarcinoma tissue. The origin of the receptors is a donor aged 70 or over with lung adenocarcinoma.

The V call is TRBV5-1, the J call TRBJ2-3; perhaps TRBD1 as D (5 bases). The CDR3 runs 14 residues. Trimming removed 2 bases from V and 4 bases from J, with 11 bases in between. Germline V lookup: CDR1 SGHRS, CDR2 YFSETQ. CDR3 DNA: TGCGCCAGCAGCTTCAATGTCAGGGCAGATACGCAGTATTTT. Translating gives CASSFNVRADTQYF.

This chain joins TRBV29-1 and TRBJ1-2; 9 bases are a match to TRBD1. The CDR3 is 15 amino acids. Germline CDR1 reads SQVTM; CDR2 reads ANQGSEA. V shed 6 bases, J shed 1 base, and the junction held 9 bases outside the gene matches. The CDR3 is CSVPERQGDNYGYTF. CDR3 nucleotide sequence: TGCAGCGTCCCAGAACGACAGGGGGATAACTATGGCTACACCTTC.

This clone was seen only a few times. The chain is built from TRBV6-5 and TRBJ1-1; D unresolved. The ends were cut back, 0 bases at V and 3 bases at J, with 8 bases in the middle. CDR3 length: 14 amino acids. The germline V gene has CDR1 MNHEY and CDR2 SVGAGI. The CDR3 DNA reads TGTGCCAGCAGTTACTCGAGGGATTACACTGAAGCTTTCTTT. Translation: CASSYSRDYTEAFF.

In its sample, this clone was seen a few times. V gene TRBV6-1 combines with J gene TRBJ1-3; unclear D gene. Germline V lookup: CDR1 MNHNS, CDR2 SASEGT. CDR3 length: 14 residues. V was shortened by 3 bases and J by 4 bases, with 10 bases between the two germline ends. The CDR3, as DNA: TGTGCCAGCAGTGACGGCGACGGGGGAAACACCATATATTTT. This translates into CASSDGDGGNTIYF.

The chain uses TRBV5-6 and TRBJ2-7; 7 nucleotides match TRBD1. V was clipped by 8 bases and J by 3 bases; unmatched bases: 14. Germline loops: CDR1 SGHDT, CDR2 YYEEEE. The CDR3 covers 15 residues. This CDR3 reads CARSNPLTGYYEQYF. As DNA, the CDR3 is TGTGCCAGGAGCAACCCGTTGACAGGGTACTACGAGCAGTACTTC.

This clone qualifies as large. This chain uses TRBV7-6 with TRBJ2-1; TRBD1 matches at 10 bases. The length of the CDR3 is 15 residues. V shed 5 bases, J shed 3 bases, and the junction held 4 bases outside the gene matches. Germline CDR1 reads SGHVS; CDR2 reads FNYEAQ. The CDR3 here is CASSVGQGDYNEQFF. DNA for the CDR3: TGTGCCAGCAGCGTTGGACAGGGGGACTACAATGAGCAGTTCTTC.

The chain joins TRBV5-1 to TRBJ2-3; D is uncertain. V was shortened by 2 bases and J by 11 bases, with 18 bases between the two germline ends. Germline CDR1 is SGHRS and CDR2 is YFSETQ. This CDR3 spans 14 amino acids. This CDR3 is CASSLLNSAEVQYF. CDR3 nucleotide sequence: TGCGCCAGCAGCTTACTGAACAGCGCAGAGGTGCAGTATTTT. Full variable domain (rest looked up from reference TRBV5-1 and TRBJ2-3): KAGVTQTPRYLIKTRGQQVTLSCSPISGHRSVSWYQQTPGQGLQFLFEYFSETQRNKGNFPGRFSGRQFSNSRSEMNVSTLELGDSALYLCASSLLNSAEVQYFGPGTRLTVL.

This chain joins TRBV14 and TRBJ2-1, with TRBD2 identical over 8 bases. The CDR3 is made up of 16 amino acids. Germline V CDR1 and CDR2: SGHDN, FVKESK. Trimming at V came to 0 bases and at J to 7 bases, leaving 8 bases not matched to a gene. The CDR3 DNA is TGTGCCAGCAGCCAAGAGTTGTCGGGAGGGAGTAATGAGCAGTTCTTC. Translation: CASSQELSGGSNEQFF.

The genes are TRBV29-1 and TRBJ1-1; D is possibly TRBD1 (6 bases). Germline V lookup: CDR1 SQVTM, CDR2 ANQGSEA. Trimming shortened V by 6 bases and J by 0 bases, and 8 bases separated the two germline ends. The CDR3 extends over 12 amino acids. CDR3 sequence (DNA): TGCAGCGTACGGACAGTGAACACTGAAGCTTTCTTT. It translates to CSVRTVNTEAFF.

This chain links TRBV11-2 with TRBJ1-3; possible D gene TRBD1, 6 bases. Germline CDR1 reads SGHAT; CDR2 reads FQNNGV. V was clipped by 5 bases and J by 0 bases, with 14 bases between them. The CDR3 runs 16 residues. The CDR3 reads CASSAQTGFSGNTIYF. CDR3 DNA sequence: TGTGCCAGCAGCGCTCAAACAGGGTTCTCTGGAAACACCATATATTTT.

V and J are TRBV18 and TRBJ2-1, with no clear D. The CDR3 has 13 residues. Germline V gene data show CDR1 as KGHSH and CDR2 as LQKENI. Trimming shortened V by 2 bases and J by 4 bases, and 6 bases separated the two germline ends. CDR3 nucleotides: TGTGCCAGCTCACCAGAACTTTACAATGAGCAGTTCTTC. Its translation: CASSPELYNEQFF. The whole variable domain, filled in from reference TRBV18 and TRBJ2-1, reads NAGVMQNPRHLVRRRGQEARLRCSPMKGHSHVYWYRQLPEEGLKFMVYLQKENIIDESGMPKERFSAEFPKEGPSILRIQQVVRGDSAAYFCASSPELYNEQFFGPGTRLTVL.